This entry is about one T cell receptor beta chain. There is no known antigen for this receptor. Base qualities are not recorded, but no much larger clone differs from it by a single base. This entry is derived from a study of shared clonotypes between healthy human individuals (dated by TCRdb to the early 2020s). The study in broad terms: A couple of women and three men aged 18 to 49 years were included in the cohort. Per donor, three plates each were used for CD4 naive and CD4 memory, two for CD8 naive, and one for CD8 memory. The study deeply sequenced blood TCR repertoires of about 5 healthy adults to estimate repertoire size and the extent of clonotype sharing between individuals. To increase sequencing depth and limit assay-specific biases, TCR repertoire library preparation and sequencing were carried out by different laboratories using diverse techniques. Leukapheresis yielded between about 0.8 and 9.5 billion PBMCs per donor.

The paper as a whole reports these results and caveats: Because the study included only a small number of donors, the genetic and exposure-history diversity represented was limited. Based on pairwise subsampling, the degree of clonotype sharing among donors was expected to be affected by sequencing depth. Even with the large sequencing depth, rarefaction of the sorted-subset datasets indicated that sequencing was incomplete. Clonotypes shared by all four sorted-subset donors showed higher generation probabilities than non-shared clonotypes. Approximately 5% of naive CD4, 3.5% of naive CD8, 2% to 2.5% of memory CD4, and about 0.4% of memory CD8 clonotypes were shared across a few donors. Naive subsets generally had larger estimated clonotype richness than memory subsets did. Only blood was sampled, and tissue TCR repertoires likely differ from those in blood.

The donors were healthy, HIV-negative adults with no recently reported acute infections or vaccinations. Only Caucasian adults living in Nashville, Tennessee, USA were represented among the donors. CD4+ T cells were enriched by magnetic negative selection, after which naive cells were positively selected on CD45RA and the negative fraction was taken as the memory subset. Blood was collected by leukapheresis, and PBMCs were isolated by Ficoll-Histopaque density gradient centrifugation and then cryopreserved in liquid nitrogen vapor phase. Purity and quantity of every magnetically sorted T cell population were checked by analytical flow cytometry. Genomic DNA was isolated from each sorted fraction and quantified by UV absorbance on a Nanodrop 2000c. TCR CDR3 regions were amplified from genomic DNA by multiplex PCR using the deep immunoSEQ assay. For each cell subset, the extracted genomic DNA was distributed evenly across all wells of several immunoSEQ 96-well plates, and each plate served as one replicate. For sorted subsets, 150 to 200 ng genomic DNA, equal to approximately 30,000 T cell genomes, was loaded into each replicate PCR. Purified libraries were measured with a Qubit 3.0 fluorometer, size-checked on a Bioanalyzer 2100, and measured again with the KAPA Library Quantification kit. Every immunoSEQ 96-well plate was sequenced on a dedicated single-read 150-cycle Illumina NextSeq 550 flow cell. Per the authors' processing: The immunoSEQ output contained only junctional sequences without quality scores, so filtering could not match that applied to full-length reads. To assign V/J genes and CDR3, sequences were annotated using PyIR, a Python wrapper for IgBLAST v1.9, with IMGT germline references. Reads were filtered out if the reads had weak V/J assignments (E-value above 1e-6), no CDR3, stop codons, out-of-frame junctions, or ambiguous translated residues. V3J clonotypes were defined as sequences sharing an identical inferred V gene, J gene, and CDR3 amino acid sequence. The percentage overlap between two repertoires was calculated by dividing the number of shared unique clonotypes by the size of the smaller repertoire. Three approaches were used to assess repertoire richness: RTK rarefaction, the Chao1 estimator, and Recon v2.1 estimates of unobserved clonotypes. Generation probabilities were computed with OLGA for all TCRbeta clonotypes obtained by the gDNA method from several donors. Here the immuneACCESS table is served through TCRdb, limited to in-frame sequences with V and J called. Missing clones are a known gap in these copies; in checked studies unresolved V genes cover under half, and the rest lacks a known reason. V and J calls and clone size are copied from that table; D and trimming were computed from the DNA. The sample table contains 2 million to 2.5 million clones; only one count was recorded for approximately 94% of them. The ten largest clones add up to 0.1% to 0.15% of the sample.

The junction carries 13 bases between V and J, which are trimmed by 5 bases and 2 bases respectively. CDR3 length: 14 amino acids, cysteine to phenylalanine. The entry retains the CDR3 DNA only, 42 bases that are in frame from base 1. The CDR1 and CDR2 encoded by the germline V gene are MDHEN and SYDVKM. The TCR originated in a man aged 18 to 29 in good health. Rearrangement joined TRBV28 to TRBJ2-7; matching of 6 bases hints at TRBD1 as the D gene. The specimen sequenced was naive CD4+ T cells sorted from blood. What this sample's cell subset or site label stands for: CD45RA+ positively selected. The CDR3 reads CASSPSWGPYEQYF. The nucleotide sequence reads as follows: TGTGCCAGCAGTCCCTCCTGGGGGCCCTACGAGCAGTACTTC.